Each of the 3 T cell receptor beta chains below was sequenced from the same sample in a study of cytomegalovirus exposure and HLA in healthy donors. Sequenced by immunoSEQ multiplex PCR; TCRdb stores in-frame clones only, minus some. The sample holds some 320,000 clones, around 90% seen once. The sequencing input was PBMCs. All receptors come from a woman in her twenties or thirties in good health and CMV-seropositive.

This chain connects TRBV13 to TRBJ2-7; D may be TRBD2 (6 bases). The V end was cut by 6 bases, the J end by 3 bases, with 12 bases between. Germline CDR1 is PRHDT and CDR2 is FYEKMQ (reference sequence). This CDR3 is 13 amino acids long. This CDR3 reads CASRRRDFYEQYF. CDR3 DNA: TGTGCCAGCAGGCGCCGGGACTTCTACGAGCAGTACTTC.

The V gene is TRBV4-1, the J gene TRBJ2-7; no clear D. Germline assignment: CDR1 MGHRA and CDR2 YSYEKL. The V and J ends lost 3 bases and 0 bases respectively, with 12 bases between them. The CDR3 spans 15 residues. CDR3 coding DNA: TGCGCCAGCAGCCAGGAGAGGACGGCCTCCTACGAGCAGTACTTC. Translation gives CASSQERTASYEQYF.

This chain links TRBV28 with TRBJ2-3, with TRBD2 as a possible D gene (6 bases). The CDR3 consists of 14 residues. Trimming cost V 3 bases and J 7 bases, with 14 bases left between them. Germline CDR1 MDHEN, CDR2 SYDVKM. CDR3 sequence: CASSLGLARNTQYF. As DNA, the CDR3 is TGTGCCAGCAGTTTGGGGCTAGCGAGGAATACGCAGTATTTT.